This T cell receptor (beta chain) was sequenced during a study of blood T cell repertoires in COVID-19. Whole-study context: Donors in the United States, Italy and Spain gave samples during acute or convalescent COVID-19. Sample material is recorded as cDNA or gDNA derived from T cells, B-cell-depleted T cells, or PBMCs.

The V gene's germline CDR1 is SGDLS and CDR2 YYNGEE. J gave up 4 bases and V 4 bases, and 5 bases lay outside the gene matches. CDR3 length: 14 amino acids. Living in 24 US areas, the participants were between roughly 18 and 90 years of age. Cohorts were assigned according to the clinical history that participants reported. With regard to this clone: The sample carries other DNA sequences with the same CDR3.

Sequencing was performed with immunoSEQ multiplex PCR; in TCRdb, only in-frame clones are kept and a portion is missing. This table holds 150,000 to 200,000 clones, nearly 90% found once. The sample taken for sequencing was PBMCs or T cells enriched from blood (not recorded which). This receptor was identified in a woman between 40 and 50 years old with acute COVID-19. The chain carries TRBV9 and TRBJ1-5; 7 nucleotides line up with TRBD1. This chain's CDR3 is CASSPGQPNQPQHF. In DNA, the CDR3 is TGTGCCAGCAGCCCGGGACAGCCAAATCAGCCCCAGCATTTT.